The sample holds a few counts of the clone carrying this T cell receptor beta chain. Its cognate antigen is unknown. TCRdb's table, derived via immunoSEQ multiplex PCR, lists solely in-frame clones and lacks some. Among some 98,000 clones listed, about 90% were seen once. This sample was taken from a study of cytomegalovirus exposure and HLA in healthy donors. Study outcomes and limitations: The study flagged around 160 TCR beta chains as cytomegalovirus-associated.

The germline gives CDR1 LGHNA, CDR2 YSLEER. V shed 1 base and J shed 2 bases, with 5 bases lying between them. This CDR3 spans 13 amino acids. The sequence came from a man between 18 and 35 years old in good health and CMV-seropositive. The chain has TRBV4-3 and TRBJ2-5; D is ambiguous. Sequenced input: PBMCs. The CDR3 DNA is TGCGCCAGCAGCCAAGGCGGACAAGAGACCCAGTACTTC. It codes for CASSQGGQETQYF.